Listed below are T cell receptor beta chains from one sample, sequenced in a study of blood T cell repertoires in COVID-19. TCRdb keeps only in-frame clones here, not all; method: immunoSEQ multiplex PCR. The data show around 250,000 clones, around 88% seen once. Sequencing used PBMCs or T cells enriched from blood (not recorded which). Receptors originate from a woman aged 40 to 49 with acute COVID-19. Both conserved end residues are part of each CDR3. Fields, in order: clone size, J gene, CDR3 length, V gene, D gene, CDR3 DNA, CDR3 protein. The D gene is left open where the match is weak. Clone sizes are given selectively: once, few, many, or a class where the clone is expanded.

>.|TRBJ2-3|12|TRBV28|.
TGTGCCAGCAGGAGCGTCACAGATACGCAGTATTTT
CASRSVTDTQYF
>.|TRBJ1-2|11|TRBV28|.
TGTGCCAGCGGGCCAGGGTATGGCTACACCTTC
CASGPGYGYTF
>.|TRBJ1-2|13|TRBV9|.
TGTGCCAGCAGCGTAGCCGACAGCTATGGCTACACCTTC
CASSVADSYGYTF
>.|TRBJ1-6|15|TRBV4-3|TRBD1
TGCGCCAGCAGCCTCTGGGACAGGGGAAGTCCACCCCTCCACTTT
CASSLWDRGSPPLHF
>.|TRBJ2-3|16|TRBV5-4|TRBD2
TGTGCCAGCAGCCCTTCTAGCGGGAGAGCAACAGATACGCAGTATTTT
CASSPSSGRATDTQYF
>.|TRBJ1-2|15|TRBV21-1|.
TGTGCCAGCAGCCCCCCCCCGGGACAGGGCTATGGCTACACCTTC
CASSPPPGQGYGYTF
>.|TRBJ1-2|12|TRBV15|.
TGTGCCACCAGCAGAGATTCTGCGAGCTACACCTTC
CATSRDSASYTF
>once|TRBJ2-3|15|TRBV4-3|.
TGCGCCAGCAGCCAGTCTGGGAGGACTTCAGATACGCAGTATTTT
CASSQSGRTSDTQYF
>.|TRBJ2-5|15|TRBV7-9|TRBD2
TGTGCCAGCAGCTCCGCTAGCGGGAGGGTAGAGACCCAGTACTTC
CASSSASGRVETQYF
>.|TRBJ2-3|20|TRBV3-1/TRBV3-2|.
TGTGCCAGCAGCCAAGATCCAAGAGGGAGGAACCGAAGGGTAGAGTATACGCAGTATTTT
CASSQDPRGRNRRVEYTQYF
>.|TRBJ1-1|14|TRBV7-9|.
TGTGCCAGCAGCTCCCCAGGGAGGCACACTGAAGCTTTCTTT
CASSSPGRHTEAFF
>few|TRBJ2-5|14|TRBV28|TRBD1
TGTGCCAGCAGTACGGACAGGGACCAAGAGACCCAGTACTTC
CASSTDRDQETQYF
>.|TRBJ1-1|14|TRBV28|.
TGTGCCAGCAGTTTACAGGGGATGAACACTGAAGCTTTCTTT
CASSLQGMNTEAFF
>.|TRBJ1-1|11|TRBV28|.
TGTGCCAGCAGCACAGGGAATTCAGCTTTCTTT
CASSTGNSAFF
>.|TRBJ1-4|12|TRBV18|.
TGTGCCAGCTCCCAATCAGGGGAAAAACTGTTTTTT
CASSQSGEKLFF
>.|TRBJ1-2|13|TRBV20-1|.
TGCAGTGCTAGTCGCGGGGTGGGCTATGGCTACACCTTC
CSASRGVGYGYTF
>.|TRBJ1-5|15|TRBV6-6|TRBD1
TGTGCCAGCAGCCGAAGGGACAGCCAGAATCAGCCCCAGCATTTT
CASSRRDSQNQPQHF
>.|TRBJ1-2|13|TRBV6-5|.
TGTGCCAGCAGTTACTCCAGTCACTATGGCTACACCTTC
CASSYSSHYGYTF
>.|TRBJ2-1|16|TRBV24-1|TRBD1
TGTGCCACCAGTGCCCAGGGACAGGGGGTCCACAATGAGCAGTTCTTC
CATSAQGQGVHNEQFF
>.|TRBJ2-3|16|TRBV11-2|TRBD2
TGTGCCAGCAGCGATAGCGGGAGATATAGCACAGATACGCAGTATTTT
CASSDSGRYSTDTQYF
>.|TRBJ1-4|13|TRBV30|TRBD1
TGTGCCTGTCCGACAGGGCCAAGGGAAAAACTGTTTTTT
CACPTGPREKLFF
>.|TRBJ1-4|15|TRBV6-5|TRBD1
TGTGCCAGCAGTACACCGGGACAGGGATATGAAAAACTGTTTTTT
CASSTPGQGYEKLFF
>once|TRBJ2-1|15|TRBV4-2|TRBD2
TGTGCCAGCAGCCCCGGGACTAGCGACTACAATGAGCAGTTCTTC
CASSPGTSDYNEQFF
>.|TRBJ2-7|19|TRBV6-1|TRBD2
TGTGCCAGCAGTGAAACATCCCCGGGACTAGCGGGGGAAACTTACGAGCAGTACTTC
CASSETSPGLAGETYEQYF
>.|TRBJ1-6|14|TRBV7-2|.
TGTGCCAGCAGCTTAAGTGATGGGGCCTCACCCCTCCACTTT
CASSLSDGASPLHF
>.|TRBJ1-1|16|TRBV28|.
TGTGCCAGCAGTTTACCGGGTAGCTGGGTGGACACTGAAGCTTTCTTT
CASSLPGSWVDTEAFF
>.|TRBJ2-3|16|TRBV27|TRBD2
TGTGCCAGCAGTGACATAGCGGGAGGGCCGATAGATACGCAGTATTTT
CASSDIAGGPIDTQYF
>.|TRBJ2-1|14|TRBV19|TRBD2
TGTGCCAGTAGTATAGCTAGCGGGAGCGATGAGCAGTTCTTC
CASSIASGSDEQFF
>.|TRBJ2-1|18|TRBV7-9|.
TGTGCCAGCAGCTTAGGTAGGTTAAGCGAAGGGAGAAGCAATGAGCAGTTCTTC
CASSLGRLSEGRSNEQFF
>.|TRBJ1-6|15|TRBV9|.
TGTGCCAGCAGCCCCCCGGGAGGGTACAATTCACCCCTCCACTTT
CASSPPGGYNSPLHF
>.|TRBJ2-7|13|TRBV27|.
TGTGCCAGCAGTTCCAGTGGTTCGTACGAGCAGTACTTC
CASSSSGSYEQYF
>.|TRBJ2-7|15|TRBV27|TRBD1
TGTGCCAGCAGTTCCCCGGGACAGGGGGCCTACGAGCAGTACTTC
CASSSPGQGAYEQYF
>few|TRBJ2-3|16|TRBV5-1|.
TGCGCCAGCAGCTTCCTTGGGGGGTCAAACACAGATACGCAGTATTTT
CASSFLGGSNTDTQYF
>.|TRBJ1-1|19|TRBV19|.
TGTGCCAGTACTACCAGGGTGACAGGCTTTGGATGGATGAACACTGAAGCTTTCTTT
CASTTRVTGFGWMNTEAFF
>many|TRBJ2-1|14|TRBV18|TRBD2
TGTGCCAGCTCACCACTAGCGGGAGTCAATGAGCAGTTCTTC
CASSPLAGVNEQFF
>.|TRBJ2-2|16|TRBV7-6|.
TGTGCCAGCAGCTTATCCCGGGGGGCAGGCACCGGGGAGCTGTTTTTT
CASSLSRGAGTGELFF
>.|TRBJ1-2|13|TRBV9|.
TGTGCCAGCAGCCCAGGGGACGGGTATGGCTACACCTTC
CASSPGDGYGYTF
>.|TRBJ1-1|17|TRBV18|TRBD1
TGTGCCAGCTCAGCGATTCCAGGGGGCGGGGGAAGTACTGAAGCTTTCTTT
CASSAIPGGGGSTEAFF
>once|TRBJ2-1|15|TRBV7-9|TRBD2
TGTGCCAGCAGCCTCCGGGATAGCGGGAGAATTGAGCAGTTCTTC
CASSLRDSGRIEQFF
>.|TRBJ1-2|14|TRBV5-6|TRBD1
TGTGCCAGCAGGGGAACCGGGACAGGTTTCGGCTACACCTTC
CASRGTGTGFGYTF
>.|TRBJ1-1|13|TRBV27|.
TGTGCCAGCAGTCCCCCTTCTAGCACTGAAGCTTTCTTT
CASSPPSSTEAFF